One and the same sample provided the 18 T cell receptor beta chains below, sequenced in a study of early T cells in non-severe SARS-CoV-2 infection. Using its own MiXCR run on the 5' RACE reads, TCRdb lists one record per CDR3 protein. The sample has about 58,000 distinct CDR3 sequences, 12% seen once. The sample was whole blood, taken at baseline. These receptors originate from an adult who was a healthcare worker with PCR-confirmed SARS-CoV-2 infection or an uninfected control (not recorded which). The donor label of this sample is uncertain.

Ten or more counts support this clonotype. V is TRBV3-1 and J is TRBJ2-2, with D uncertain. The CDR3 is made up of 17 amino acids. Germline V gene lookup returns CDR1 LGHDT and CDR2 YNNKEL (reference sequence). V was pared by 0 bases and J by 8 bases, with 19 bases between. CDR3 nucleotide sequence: TGTGCCAGCAGCCAAGACGCGGCGCGAGGTAGATCTGGGGAGCTGTTTTTT. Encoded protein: CASSQDAARGRSGELFF.

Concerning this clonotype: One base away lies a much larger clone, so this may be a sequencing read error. CDR3 residues: CASSQPGNNSPLHF. The CDR3 DNA reads as TGTGCCAGCAGCCAGCCAGGCAATAATTCACCCCTCCACTTT. The chain combines TRBV3-1 with TRBJ1-6; D gene unclear. Trimming shortened V by 3 bases and J by 5 bases, and 8 bases separated the two germline ends. This CDR3 has 14 amino acids. The V gene's germline CDR1 is LGHDT and CDR2 YNNKEL (reference sequence).

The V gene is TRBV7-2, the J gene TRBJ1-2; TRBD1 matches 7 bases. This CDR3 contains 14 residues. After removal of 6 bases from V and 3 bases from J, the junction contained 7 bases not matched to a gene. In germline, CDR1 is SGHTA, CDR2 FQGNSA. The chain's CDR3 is CASSTGTAYYGYTF. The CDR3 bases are TGTGCCAGCAGTACCGGGACAGCCTACTATGGCTACACCTTC.

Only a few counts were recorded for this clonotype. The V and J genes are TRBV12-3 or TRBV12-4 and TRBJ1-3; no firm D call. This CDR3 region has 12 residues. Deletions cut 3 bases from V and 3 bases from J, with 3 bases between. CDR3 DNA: TGTGCCAGCAGTTTTTATGGAAACACCATATATTTT. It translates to CASSFYGNTIYF.

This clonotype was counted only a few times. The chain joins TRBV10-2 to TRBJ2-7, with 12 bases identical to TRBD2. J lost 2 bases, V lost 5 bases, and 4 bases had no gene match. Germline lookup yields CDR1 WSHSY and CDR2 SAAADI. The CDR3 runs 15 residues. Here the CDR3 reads CASSRLAGVTYEQYV. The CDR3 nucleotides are TGCGCCAGCAGTAGACTAGCGGGGGTTACCTACGAGCAGTACGTC.

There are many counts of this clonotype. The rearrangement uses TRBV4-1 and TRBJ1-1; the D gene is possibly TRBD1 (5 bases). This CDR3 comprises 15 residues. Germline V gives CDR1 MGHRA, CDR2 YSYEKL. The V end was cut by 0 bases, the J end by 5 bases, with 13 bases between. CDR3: CASSQDSRGSTEAFF. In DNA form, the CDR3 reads TGCGCCAGCAGCCAAGACTCGAGGGGTAGTACTGAAGCTTTCTTT.

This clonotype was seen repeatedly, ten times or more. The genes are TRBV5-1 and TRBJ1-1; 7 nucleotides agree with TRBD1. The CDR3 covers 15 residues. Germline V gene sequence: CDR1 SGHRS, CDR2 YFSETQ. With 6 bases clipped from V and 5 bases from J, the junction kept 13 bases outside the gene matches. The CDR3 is CASTLAIGGRTEAFF. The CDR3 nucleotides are TGCGCCAGCACCCTTGCAATAGGGGGCAGGACTGAAGCTTTCTTT.

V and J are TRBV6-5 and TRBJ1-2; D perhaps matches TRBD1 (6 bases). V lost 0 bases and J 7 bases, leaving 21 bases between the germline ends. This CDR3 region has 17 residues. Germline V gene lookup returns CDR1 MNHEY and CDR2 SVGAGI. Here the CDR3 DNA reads TGTGCCAGCAGTTACTCGATGACTGGCACAGGGCAAACTGGCTACACCTTC. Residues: CASSYSMTGTGQTGYTF.

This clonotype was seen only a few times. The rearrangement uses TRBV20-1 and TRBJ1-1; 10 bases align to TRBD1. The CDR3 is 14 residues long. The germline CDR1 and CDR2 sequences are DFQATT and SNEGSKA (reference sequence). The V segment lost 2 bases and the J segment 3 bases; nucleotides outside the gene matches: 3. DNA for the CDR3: TGCAGTGCTAGAAGGGGGACAGGGGACACTGAAGCTTTCTTT. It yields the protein CSARRGTGDTEAFF.

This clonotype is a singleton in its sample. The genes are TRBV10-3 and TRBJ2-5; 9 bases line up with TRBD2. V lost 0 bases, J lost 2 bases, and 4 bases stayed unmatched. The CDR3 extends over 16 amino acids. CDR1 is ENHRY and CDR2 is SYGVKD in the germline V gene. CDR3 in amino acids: CAISESSAGGQETQYF. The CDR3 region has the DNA TGTGCCATCAGTGAGTCGTCAGCGGGGGGACAAGAGACCCAGTACTTC.

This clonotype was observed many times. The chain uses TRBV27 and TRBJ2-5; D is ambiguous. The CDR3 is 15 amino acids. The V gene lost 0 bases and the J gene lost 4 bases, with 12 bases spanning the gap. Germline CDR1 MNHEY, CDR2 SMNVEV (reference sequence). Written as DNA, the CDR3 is TGTGCCAGCAGTTTATCGGGAAACCCGGGAGAGACCCAGTACTTC. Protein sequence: CASSLSGNPGETQYF.

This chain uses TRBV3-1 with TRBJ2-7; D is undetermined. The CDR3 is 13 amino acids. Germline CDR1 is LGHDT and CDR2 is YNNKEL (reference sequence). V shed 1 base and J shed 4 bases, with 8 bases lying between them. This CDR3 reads CASSQGLRYEQYV. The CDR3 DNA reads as TGTGCCAGCAGCCAAGGGTTGAGGTACGAGCAGTACGTC.

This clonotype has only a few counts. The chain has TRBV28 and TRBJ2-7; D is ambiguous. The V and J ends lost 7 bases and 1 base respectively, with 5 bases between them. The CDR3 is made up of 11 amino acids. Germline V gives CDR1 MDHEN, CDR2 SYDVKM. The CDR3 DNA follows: TGTGCCAGCACCTCTTCCTACGAGCAGTACGTC. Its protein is CASTSSYEQYV.

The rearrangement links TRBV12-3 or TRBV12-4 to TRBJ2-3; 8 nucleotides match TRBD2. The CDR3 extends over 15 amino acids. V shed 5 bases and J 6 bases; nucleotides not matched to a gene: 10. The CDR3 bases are TGTGCCAGCAGTCCCAGCGGGGGCGGAGAGGATACGCAGTATTTT. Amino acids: CASSPSGGGEDTQYF.

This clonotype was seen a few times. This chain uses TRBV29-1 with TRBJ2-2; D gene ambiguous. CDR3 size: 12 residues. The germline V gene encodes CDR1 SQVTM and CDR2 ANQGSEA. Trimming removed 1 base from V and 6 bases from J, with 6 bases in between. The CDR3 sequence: CSVEVVPGELFF. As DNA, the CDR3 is TGCAGCGTTGAAGTAGTTCCCGGGGAGCTGTTTTTT.

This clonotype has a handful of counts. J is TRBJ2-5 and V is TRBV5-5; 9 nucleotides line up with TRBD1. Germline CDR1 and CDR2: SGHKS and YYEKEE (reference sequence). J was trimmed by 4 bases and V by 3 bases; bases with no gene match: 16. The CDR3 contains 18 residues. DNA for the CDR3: TGTGCCAGCAGCTGGGGGCCCTTACAGGGGGCGATGGGAGAGACCCAGTACTTC. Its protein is CASSWGPLQGAMGETQYF.

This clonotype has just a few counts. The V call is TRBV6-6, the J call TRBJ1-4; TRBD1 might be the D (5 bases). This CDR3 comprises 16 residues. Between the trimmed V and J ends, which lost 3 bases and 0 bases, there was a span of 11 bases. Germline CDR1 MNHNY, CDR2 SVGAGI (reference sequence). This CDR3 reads CASSYTGIATNEKLFF. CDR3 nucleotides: TGTGCCAGCAGTTATACAGGAATTGCAACTAATGAAAAACTGTTTTTT.

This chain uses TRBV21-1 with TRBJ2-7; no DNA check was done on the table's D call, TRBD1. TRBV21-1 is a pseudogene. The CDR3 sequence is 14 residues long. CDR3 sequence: CASTVRGRDHEQYV. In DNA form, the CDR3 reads TGTGCCAGCACGGTCAGGGGGCGCGACCACGAGCAGTACGTC.